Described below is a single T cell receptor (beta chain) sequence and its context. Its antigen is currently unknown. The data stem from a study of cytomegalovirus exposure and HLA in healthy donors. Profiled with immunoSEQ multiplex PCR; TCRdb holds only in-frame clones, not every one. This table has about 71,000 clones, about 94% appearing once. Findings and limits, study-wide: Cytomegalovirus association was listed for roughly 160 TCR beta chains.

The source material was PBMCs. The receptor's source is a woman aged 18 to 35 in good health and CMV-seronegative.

The CDR3 here is CAWSKQGQGYTF. CDR3 bases: TGTGCCTGGAGTAAGCAGGGACAAGGCTACACCTTC. The gene calls are TRBV30 and TRBJ1-2; D perhaps matches TRBD1 (6 bases). Trimming took 2 bases from V and 8 from J, leaving 12 bases between them. The CDR3 spans 12 residues. CDR1 and CDR2 from the germline V gene are GTSNPN and SVGIG (reference sequence).